These 9 T cell receptor beta chains share one sample of origin, sequenced in a study of blood T cell repertoires in COVID-19. Using immunoSEQ multiplex PCR, the repertoire was profiled, and TCRdb retains in-frame clones only, with some absent. The data show some 330,000 clones, around 87% seen once. Input material: peripheral blood. The receptors derive from a woman aged 45-59 years with active or convalescent COVID-19.

The rearrangement joins TRBV18 to TRBJ1-2, with D possibly being TRBD1 (5 bases). Deletions cut 3 bases from V and 4 bases from J, with 18 bases between. Germline V gives CDR1 KGHSH, CDR2 LQKENI. This CDR3 comprises 16 residues. The CDR3 is CASSPNVNRGIYGYTF. The DNA for the CDR3 is TGTGCCAGCTCACCGAATGTGAATAGGGGCATCTATGGCTACACCTTC.

The CDR3 DNA is TGTGCCAGCAGCCCTGGGACAGGCAGCTCCTACGAGCAGTACTTC. It translates to CASSPGTGSSYEQYF. V and J are TRBV5-5 and TRBJ2-7; 8 bases are a match to TRBD1. CDR3 length equals 15 residues. From germline, CDR1 is SGHKS and CDR2 YYEKEE (reference sequence). Trimming at V came to 4 bases and at J to 0 bases, leaving 6 bases not matched to a gene.

The chain recombines TRBV6-1 with TRBJ1-5; 7 bases fit TRBD1. J lost 6 bases, V lost 1 base, and 9 bases had no gene match. The CDR3 is 16 residues long. Germline V gene data show CDR1 as MNHNS and CDR2 as SASEGT. The CDR3 reads CASSEVGRGTAQPQHF. Here the CDR3 DNA reads TGTGCCAGCAGTGAAGTTGGCAGGGGGACGGCTCAGCCCCAGCATTTT.

The chain has TRBV7-8 and TRBJ2-3; 11 bases are a match to TRBD2. The CDR3 totals 17 residues. V gave up 4 bases and J gave up 0 bases; unmatched junction bases: 6. Germline V lookup: CDR1 SGHVS, CDR2 FQNEAQ. The CDR3 DNA reads as TGTGCCAGCAGCTATCGTAGCGGGGGGGCTAGCACAGATACGCAGTATTTT. The encoded protein is CASSYRSGGASTDTQYF.

V is TRBV28 and J is TRBJ1-3; no reliable D call. The CDR3 length is 13 residues. Trimming cost V 5 bases and J 6 bases, with 11 bases left between them. From germline, CDR1 is MDHEN and CDR2 SYDVKM. The DNA for the CDR3 is TGTGCCAGCAGTGGGAGGTGGGAAAACACCATATATTTT. As protein: CASSGRWENTIYF.

This clone was picked up a small number of times. The chain couples TRBV29-1 to TRBJ1-1; 7 bases are a match to TRBD1. With V trimmed by 7 bases and J by 4 bases, 3 bases remained unmatched. The V gene's germline CDR1 is SQVTM and CDR2 ANQGSEA. This CDR3 is built from 11 residues. DNA of the CDR3: TGCAGCGGCTGGACAGGCACTGAAGCTTTCTTT. Its translation is CSGWTGTEAFF.

The chain is built from TRBV18 and TRBJ2-5; 9 nucleotides agree with TRBD1. V gave up 6 bases and J gave up 3 bases; unmatched junction bases: 8. Per the germline V gene, CDR1 is KGHSH and CDR2 is LQKENI. The CDR3 contains 15 residues. CDR3 coding DNA: TGTGCCAGCTCGCCCGGGACAGGGAGTGAAGAGACCCAGTACTTC. This codes for CASSPGTGSEETQYF.

This chain links TRBV7-2 with TRBJ2-7, with D tentatively TRBD2 (7 bases). V dropped 3 bases and J dropped 3 bases, with 27 bases sitting between them. The germline CDR1 and CDR2 sequences are SGHTA and FQGNSA. The CDR3 runs to 19 residues. The CDR3 here is CASSFRGGLDLDRIYEQYF. The CDR3 nucleotides are TGTGCCAGCAGCTTTAGGGGGGGATTGGACTTGGATCGGATCTACGAGCAGTACTTC.

The chain uses TRBV5-1 and TRBJ2-1, with 7 bases that match TRBD2. This CDR3 is built from 15 residues. Germline loops: CDR1 SGHRS, CDR2 YFSETQ. V was pared by 6 bases and J by 4 bases, with 10 bases of the junction left unmatched. The CDR3 protein is CASKWGGEVYNEQFF. CDR3 nucleotides: TGCGCCAGCAAATGGGGGGGAGAGGTGTACAATGAGCAGTTCTTC. The variable domain in full, completed from reference TRBV5-1 and TRBJ2-1, reads KAGVTQTPRYLIKTRGQQVTLSCSPISGHRSVSWYQQTPGQGLQFLFEYFSETQRNKGNFPGRFSGRQFSNSRSEMNVSTLELGDSALYLCASKWGGEVYNEQFFGPGTRLTVL.